This T cell receptor beta chain was observed in a study of shared clonotypes between healthy human individuals. Profiled with immunoSEQ multiplex PCR; TCRdb holds only in-frame clones, not every one. The sample shows approximately 1,500,000 clones, roughly 96% of them seen only once. This receptor was identified in a man aged 30 to 45 in good health. Specimen: naive CD4+ T cells sorted from blood. Subset defined: CD45RA+ positively selected.

This chain's CDR3 is CASSPPGGPPRGGYTF. CDR3 DNA sequence: TGTGCCAGCAGTCCCCCCGGGGGCCCCCCACGTGGAGGCTACACCTTC. J is TRBJ1-2 and V is TRBV28; the D gene is possibly TRBD1 (6 bases). This CDR3 is built from 16 residues. The V gene lost 5 bases and the J gene lost 8 bases, with 24 bases spanning the gap. CDR1 is MDHEN and CDR2 is SYDVKM in the germline V gene.